This TCR beta chain came from a study of T cells in Graves' hyperthyroidism and ophthalmopathy. The V gene's germline CDR1 is ENHRY and CDR2 SYGVKD. The V end was cut by 4 bases, the J end by 2 bases, with 9 bases between. The CDR3 extends over 13 amino acids. From RNA transcripts, TCR beta CDR3 regions were amplified. Initially, a first-round RT-PCR of the TCR CDR3 employed the HTBI primer set. TCRdb recomputed calls from the multiplex PCR reads with MiXCR, one row per CDR3 protein. The table has roughly 580,000 distinct CDR3 sequences, 46% seen once; the top ten hold about 7.9%. This clonotype was recorded many times. As yet, its antigen is unknown. The hyperthyroidism was newly diagnosed and had lasted under 2 months; the patients were aged 18 to 65. It was uncontrolled infection, other autoimmune disease, pregnancy or lactation that excluded patients. Study conclusions and caveats: Classification by a 13 V-J model distinguished ophthalmopathy from stable hyperthyroidism. Ophthalmopathy prediction by the model preceded onset by a median roughly 6 months.

The sample comprised peripheral blood or thyroid tissue (not recorded which). The chain couples TRBV10-3 to TRBJ2-7; weak D call: TRBD1 (6 bases). This sequence was found in a woman aged 18 to 35 with Graves' hyperthyroidism. The CDR3 protein is CAISVDRTYEQYF. CDR3 in DNA: TGTGCCATCAGTGTGGACAGAACCTACGAGCAGTACTTC.